This TCR beta chain was profiled in a study of OX40 agonist ivuxolimab in advanced cancers. Regarding the complete study: Ivuxolimab was a fully human IgG2 agonistic monoclonal antibody targeting the costimulatory receptor OX40 (CD134). Intravenous ivuxolimab was administered to patients every 2 weeks at six dose levels: 0.01, 0.1, 0.3, 1.5, 3 and 10 mg/kg. Of the 50 or so patients in dose escalation, some 20 had hepatocellular carcinoma, about 15 had melanoma, 9 had renal cell carcinoma and 9 had head and neck cancer. In the dose-escalation cohort, more than 75% of patients were male, and the mean age was approximately 64 years, with a range of about 20 to 79. Patients were allowed to have had prior anti-PD-1, anti-PD-L1 or anti-CTLA-4 therapy, and 40% to 45% of the dose-escalation patients had previously received checkpoint inhibitors. Partial responses were achieved by three dose-escalation patients, of whom one had hepatocellular carcinoma and two had cutaneous melanoma. Peripheral TCRbeta sequencing aimed to test whether ivuxolimab altered TCR sequence diversity and caused clonal T-cell expansion. The monotherapy dose-escalation portion (N ≈ 57 patients) of the phase I ivuxolimab trial is reported in the paper.

With regard to this clone: Its recognized antigen is unknown. No much larger clone is present one base from it, and per-base qualities are unavailable.

The paper's findings and limits, for the study overall: Which antigens the clonally expanded peripheral T cells were specific for was not determined. After ivuxolimab, expanded clones were on average more numerous among CD8+ T cells than among CD4+ T cells. Low levels of normalized T-cell clonal expansion were also seen in some patients who did not respond. At doses of 0.1 to 3.0 mg/kg, clonal expansion of both CD4+ and CD8+ T cells in blood was seen between baseline and week 6. In partial responders in the 0.1-3.0 mg/kg groups, normalized peripheral clonal expansion was found to be among the lowest, especially among CD8+ T cells.

Genomic DNA was isolated from the sorted cells so that the TCRbeta CDR3 region could be sequenced. The immunoSEQ Assay was used to sequence the TCRbeta CDR3 regions. TCRdb limited this immuneACCESS table to in-frame rearrangements with V and J called. A share of clones is missing; checked studies link under half to unresolved V genes, and the rest is unexplained. Within this sample are 35,000 to 40,000 clones, with approximately 80% of them counted one time only. The ten largest clones take up 15% to 20% of the sample. Patients with autoimmune disease history or receiving systemic immunosuppression were excluded from the trial. Peripheral blood for TCR sequencing was collected from all dose cohorts at baseline, on cycle 4 day 1, and on cycle 7 day 1. The samples were taken from a phase I, first-in-human, multicenter, open-label dose-escalation trial of ivuxolimab. The trial enrolled adults with locally advanced or metastatic head and neck squamous cell, hepatocellular, melanoma or renal cell carcinoma. Before TCR sequencing, CD4+ T cells and CD8+ T cells were sorted from peripheral blood as separate populations.

The sequence came from an adult with an advanced solid tumor such as melanoma, head and neck, liver or kidney cancer. The material was CD4+ or CD8+ T cells sorted from blood, obtained in a trial of the OX40 agonist ivuxolimab.

In nucleotide form, the sequence is TGTGCCAGCAGTTTAGACACTAGCAGAGCCTACGAGCAGTACTTC. This encodes CASSLDTSRAYEQYF. The rearrangement combines TRBV28 with TRBJ2-7, with a weak D call of TRBD2 (6 bases match). V and J are truncated by 2 bases and 2 bases respectively, leaving an intervening sequence of 13 bases. From the germline V gene, CDR1 is MDHEN and CDR2 is SYDVKM. Its CDR3 holds 15 amino acids, cysteine through phenylalanine. The read is trimmed to its CDR3 DNA, 45 bases read in frame from base 1.